Shown below are 27 T cell receptor beta chains from a single sample sequenced in a study of regulatory T cells in long-lasting Graves disease. This sample's time point: persistent/refractory GD, antithyroid drugs over 5 years with positive TRAb. PBMCs provided the RNA from which the TCR library was made. HTBI primers from iRepertoire and Arm-PCR of CDR3 regions yielded the TCR beta libraries. One entry per CDR3 protein, called by TCRdb with MiXCR from the multiplex PCR reads. The repertoire holds 700,000 or so distinct CDR3 sequences, with about 32% as singletons. The source was peripheral blood mononuclear cells (PBMCs), collected when the disease was refractory, from a patient treated with antithyroid drugs. The source is a female donor with Graves disease.

This clonotype was observed a single time. The chain couples TRBV28 to TRBJ1-1, with D maybe TRBD1 (6 bases). The ends were cut back, 4 bases at V and 2 bases at J, with 14 bases in the middle. The CDR3 is 15 residues long. The germline gives CDR1 MDHEN, CDR2 SYDVKM. The CDR3: CASSSPTGNNTEAFF. The CDR3 nucleotides read TGTGCCAGCAGTTCCCCGACAGGAAACAACACTGAAGCTTTCTTT.

As concerns this clonotype: A much larger clonotype is one base distant, so this may be a read error. The chain employs TRBV27 and TRBJ1-4; TRBD1 matches at 7 bases. In germline, CDR1 is MNHEY, CDR2 SMNVEV (reference sequence). V lost 6 bases and J lost 7; bases outside the gene matches: 8. The CDR3 runs 14 residues. This CDR3 is CASSRRQGGEKLFF. The CDR3 region has the DNA TGTGCCAGCAGCCGTAGACAGGGAGGTGAAAAACTGTTTTTT.

This clonotype has more than one count but fewer than ten. The chain employs TRBV12-5 and TRBJ2-4; D unresolved. CDR3 length: 16 amino acids. Per the germline V gene, CDR1 is LGHNT and CDR2 is FRNRAP. V was shortened by 2 bases and J by 0 bases, with 11 bases between the two germline ends. CDR3 region: CASGLSRALAKNIQYF. CDR3 DNA sequence: TGTGCTAGTGGTTTGAGCAGAGCCTTAGCCAAAAACATTCAGTACTTC.

This clonotype is a singleton in its sample. The CDR3 DNA sequence: TGTGCCAGCACCTTACTAGCGGGAGTCGTCAATGAGCAGTTCTTC. Translating gives CASTLLAGVVNEQFF. The chain carries TRBV12-3 or TRBV12-4 and TRBJ2-1, with 11 positions matching TRBD2. This CDR3 is 15 amino acids long. Trimming took 7 bases from V and 6 from J; bases not matched to a gene: 8.

This rearrangement joins TRBV14 to TRBJ2-3, with no clear D. V was clipped by 0 bases and J by 4 bases, with 11 bases between them. Germline loops: CDR1 SGHDN, CDR2 FVKESK. The CDR3 has 15 residues. CDR3 sequence reads: CASSQDPTHPDTQYF. The CDR3 DNA is TGTGCCAGCAGCCAAGATCCGACTCACCCAGATACGCAGTATTTT.

This clonotype was counted at least ten times. V gene TRBV11-2 combines with J gene TRBJ1-2, with TRBD1 matching over 7 bases. The CDR3 contains 17 residues. Germline V CDR1 and CDR2: SGHAT, FQNNGV. V lost 1 base and J lost 2; bases outside the gene matches: 10. This CDR3 is CASSLAVAPTGNYGYTF. The DNA for the CDR3 is TGTGCCAGCAGCTTAGCAGTAGCCCCGACAGGGAACTATGGCTACACCTTC. Looking up the rest from reference TRBV11-2 and TRBJ1-2 gives the full variable domain: EAGVAQSPRYKIIEKRQSVAFWCNPISGHATLYWYQQILGQGPKLLIQFQNNGVVDDSQLPKDRFSAERLKGVDSTLKIQPAKLEDSAVYLCASSLAVAPTGNYGYTFGSGTRLTVV.

CDR3 bases: TGTGCCAGCACCCCTCTAGCGGGAGGGCCCAACACCGGGGAGCTGTTTTTT. Its protein product is CASTPLAGGPNTGELFF. The genes are TRBV11-2 and TRBJ2-2; 12 bases line up with TRBD2. Germline CDR1 and CDR2: SGHAT and FQNNGV. Trimming cost V 7 bases and J 2 bases; bases outside gene matches: 8. CDR3 size: 17 residues. The variable domain in full, with the rest retrieved from reference TRBV11-2 and TRBJ2-2, is EAGVAQSPRYKIIEKRQSVAFWCNPISGHATLYWYQQILGQGPKLLIQFQNNGVVDDSQLPKDRFSAERLKGVDSTLKIQPAKLEDSAVYLCASTPLAGGPNTGELFFGEGSRLTVL.

This clonotype turned up a few times. The CDR3: CASSLAGVGANVLTF. The CDR3 DNA reads as TGTGCCAGCAGTTTAGCGGGGGTTGGGGCCAACGTCCTGACTTTC. The chain carries TRBV12-3 or TRBV12-4 and TRBJ2-6, with D perhaps being TRBD1 or TRBD2 (5 bases each). The CDR3 has 15 amino acids. V lost 0 bases to trimming and J lost 3 bases, with 6 bases between them.

The chain couples TRBV28 to TRBJ1-1, with D tentatively TRBD1 (6 bases). Germline CDR1 reads MDHEN; CDR2 reads SYDVKM. V was trimmed by 7 bases and J by 4 bases, leaving 16 bases between them. This CDR3 comprises 14 residues. The CDR3 DNA follows: TGTGCCAGCACCCCCGGGCAGGGGAGCACTGAAGCTTTCTTT. This translates into CASTPGQGSTEAFF.

The chain links TRBV7-2 to TRBJ2-2; D gene unclear. The V end lost 4 bases, the J end lost 3 bases, and 12 bases lay between the germline ends. The CDR3 runs 15 residues. CDR1 SGHTA and CDR2 FQGNSA come from the germline V gene. The CDR3 sequence: CASSSPGPYTGELFF. CDR3 bases: TGTGCCAGCAGCTCCCCCGGGCCCTACACCGGGGAGCTGTTTTTT.

This clonotype was observed many times. The genes are TRBV20-1 and TRBJ1-5, with TRBD1 as a possible D gene (5 bases). The CDR3 spans 14 residues. CDR1 and CDR2 (germline): DFQATT, SNEGSKA (reference sequence). The germline V and J ends were trimmed by 5 bases and 4 bases, with 15 bases remaining between them. The CDR3 DNA is TGCAGTGCTCAGAAGGGACGGGGGAATCAGCCCCAGCATTTT. This encodes CSAQKGRGNQPQHF.

J is TRBJ1-2 and V is TRBV15, with TRBD1 matching 7 bases. The CDR3 spans 15 residues. CDR1 and CDR2 from the germline V gene are LNHNV and YYDKDF (reference sequence). V was clipped by 4 bases and J by 4 bases; unmatched bases: 9. The CDR3 loop is CATSIATGSGYGYTF. The CDR3, as DNA: TGTGCCACCAGCATCGCGACAGGGAGCGGCTATGGCTACACCTTC.

Concerning this clonotype: The germline gene is not matched at one end of the junction; a read error may be the cause. V is TRBV6-2 or TRBV6-3 and J is TRBJ2-5; D is undetermined. The CDR3 extends over 14 amino acids. Per the germline V gene, CDR1 is MNHEY and CDR2 is SVGEGT. CDR3 sequence: CASSLRTEKETRYF. The DNA of the CDR3 is TGTGCCAGCAGTCTGAGGACGGAAAAAGAGACCCGGTACTTC.

The V and J genes are TRBV12-3 or TRBV12-4 and TRBJ2-3; 12 bases agree with TRBD2. The CDR3 spans 14 residues. Losses at the gene ends were 5 bases for V and 14 bases for J; bases not matched to a gene: 11. The CDR3 reads CASSKLRTSGDGYF. The CDR3 bases are TGTGCCAGCAGTAAGCTGCGGACTAGCGGGGATGGGTATTTT.

In its sample, this clonotype was seen a few times. The chain uses TRBV7-9 and TRBJ1-1; unclear D gene. Germline-derived CDR1 and CDR2 are SEHNR and FQNEAQ (reference sequence). CDR3 length equals 16 residues. V was pared by 2 bases and J by 1 base, with 14 bases between. The CDR3 sequence: CASSLNYPATNTEAFF. CDR3 coding DNA: TGTGCCAGCAGCTTAAATTATCCAGCCACGAACACTGAAGCTTTCTTT. Combining the CDR3 with reference TRBV7-9 and TRBJ1-1 gives the whole variable domain DTGVSQNPRHKITKRGQNVTFRCDPISEHNRLYWYRQTLGQGPEFLTYFQNEAQLEKSRLLSDRFSAERPKGSFSTLEIQRTEQGDSAMYLCASSLNYPATNTEAFFGQGTRLTVV.

Points on this clonotype: A much larger clone lies one base from this, so it may be a read error. No conserved phenylalanine or tryptophan is present at the end of the CDR3, so a read error is the likely explanation. The V gene is TRBV6-4, the J gene TRBJ1-1; a possible D gene is TRBD1 (6 bases). The CDR3 extends over 13 amino acids. CDR1 MRHNA and CDR2 SNTAGT come from the germline V gene. Trimming shortened V by 5 bases and J by 5 bases, and 12 bases separated the two germline ends. CDR3 amino acids: CASSPQGRTEAFL. CDR3 DNA sequence: TGTGCCAGCAGTCCTCAGGGGAGGACTGAAGCTTTCCTT.

This clonotype was detected many times. V and J are TRBV30 and TRBJ2-7, with TRBD2 matching 10 bases. The ends lost 5 bases at V and 6 bases at J; junction bases unmatched: 7. The CDR3 spans 13 residues. Germline V lookup: CDR1 GTSNPN, CDR2 SVGIG (reference sequence). The CDR3 coding sequence is TGTGCCTGGTCAGTAGCGGGAGGTAGCGAGCAGTACTTC. It encodes CAWSVAGGSEQYF.

The CDR3 loop is CASSVGAPTMNTEAFF. CDR3 bases: TGTGCCAGCAGTGTTGGGGCTCCGACGATGAACACTGAAGCTTTCTTT. The chain employs TRBV12-3 or TRBV12-4 and TRBJ1-1, with D perhaps matching TRBD1 (5 bases). V lost 5 bases and J lost 0, with 16 bases in between. The CDR3 is 16 residues long.

The chain carries TRBV20-1 and TRBJ2-5, with 12 bases fitting TRBD2. V lost 3 bases, J lost 2 bases, and 7 bases stayed unmatched. Germline CDR1 and CDR2: DFQATT and SNEGSKA (reference sequence). The CDR3 runs to 16 residues. DNA for the CDR3: TGCAGTGCTAGTTACCTAGCGGGAGGGCCTCAAGAGACCCAGTACTTC. Translated: CSASYLAGGPQETQYF.

This clonotype has only a few counts. The V gene is TRBV12-3 or TRBV12-4, the J gene TRBJ1-5; the D gene is possibly TRBD1 (6 bases). CDR3 length equals 14 residues. Trimming cost V 4 bases and J 7 bases, with 14 bases left between them. The CDR3 nucleotides are TGTGCCAGCAGTTCCCAACAGGGCCGACAGCCCCAGCATTTT. It yields the protein CASSSQQGRQPQHF.

V is TRBV29-1 and J is TRBJ1-1; D perhaps matches TRBD1 (5 bases). Trimming stripped 6 bases from V and 0 bases from J, with 14 bases between. Germline V gene data show CDR1 as SQVTM and CDR2 as ANQGSEA. CDR3 length: 14 amino acids. CDR3 nucleotide sequence: TGCAGCGTCGGTCAGGGACGCATGAACACTGAAGCTTTCTTT. Protein: CSVGQGRMNTEAFF.

A remark on this clonotype: One junction end does not reproduce the germline sequence, and a read error may be involved. V and J are TRBV20-1 and TRBJ2-5; D possibly uses TRBD1 or TRBD2 (5 bases each). Per germline, CDR1 DFQATT and CDR2 SNEGSKA (reference sequence). CDR3 length: 13 residues. For the CDR3, the DNA is TGCAGTGCTTTTTCAGGCCGGGGAAGGGGCTTCTCTTTC. It is translated as CSAFSGRGRGFSF.

The chain carries TRBV7-3 and TRBJ1-5; the match to TRBD1 covers 9 bases. The CDR3 consists of 15 residues. Germline lookup yields CDR1 SGHTA and CDR2 FQGTGA. Unmatched junction bases numbered 8, after V lost 5 bases and J lost 6 bases. Here the CDR3 DNA reads TGTGCCAGCAGCACCGGGACAGGGCTTGTTCAGCCCCAGCATTTT. Its protein is CASSTGTGLVQPQHF.

The rearrangement joins TRBV19 to TRBJ1-6; the match to TRBD1 covers 9 bases. Per germline, CDR1 LNHDA and CDR2 SQIVND (reference sequence). V dropped 5 bases and J dropped 11; count of bases not matched to a gene: 7. The CDR3 extends over 14 amino acids. In DNA form, the CDR3 reads TGTGCCAGTAGTGCCGGGACAGGGAGCGCACCCCTCCACTTT. This encodes CASSAGTGSAPLHF.

The V gene is TRBV3-1, the J gene TRBJ1-3; the D gene is possibly TRBD1 (6 bases). Trimming left V 4 bases short and J 5 bases short, with 18 bases between. Germline CDR1 is LGHDT and CDR2 is YNNKEL (reference sequence). This CDR3 has 16 amino acids. Written as DNA, the CDR3 is TGTGCCAGCAGCCCCCCCGGTGGGGACACCAGAAACACCATATATTTT. This gives the protein CASSPPGGDTRNTIYF. The variable domain in full, completed from reference TRBV3-1 and TRBJ1-3, reads DTAVSQTPKYLVTQMGNDKSIKCEQNLGHDTMYWYKQDSKKFLKIMFSYNNKELIINETVPNRFSPKSPDKAHLNLHINSLELGDSAVYFCASSPPGGDTRNTIYFGEGSWLTVV.

This clonotype has only a few counts. The chain employs TRBV7-8 and TRBJ2-5; no definite D call. CDR3 length: 12 amino acids. The germline CDR1 and CDR2 sequences are SGHVS and FQNEAQ. V dropped 4 bases and J dropped 5 bases, with 8 bases sitting between them. The chain's CDR3 is CASSSPSETQYF. The DNA of the CDR3 is TGTGCCAGCAGCTCGCCGAGTGAGACCCAGTACTTC. The full variable domain, completed using reference TRBV7-8 and TRBJ2-5, is GAGVSQSPRYKVAKRGQDVALRCDPISGHVSLFWYQQALGQGPEFLTYFQNEAQLDKSGLPSDRFFAERPEGSVSTLKIQRTQQEDSAVYLCASSSPSETQYFGPGTRLLVL.

This clonotype was observed a handful of times. The chain uses TRBV6-1 and TRBJ2-5; 11 bases are a match to TRBD2. Germline CDR1 MNHNS, CDR2 SASEGT. CDR3 length equals 17 residues. With V trimmed by 5 bases and J by 5 bases, 13 bases remained unmatched. This CDR3 is CASSPQELAGEFETQYF. CDR3 DNA sequence: TGTGCCAGCAGTCCACAAGAACTAGCGGGAGAGTTTGAGACCCAGTACTTC.